This T cell receptor beta chain is from a study of beta chain features in type 1 diabetes. General study results and limits: The influence of HLA type on TCRB rearrangement stayed undetermined. The study found that naive, central memory and Treg TCRB repertoires appeared more similar in patients than in healthy donors. There were fewer insertions and more deletions at the VDJ junctions of type 1 diabetes patients. Within each of all four CD4+ subsets, Type 1 diabetes patients had TCRB CDR3s that were moderately but significantly shorter.

All of the isolated RNA was reverse transcribed, so expressed TCRB transcripts were sequenced. TCRdb keeps only in-frame clones here, not all; method: immunoSEQ multiplex PCR. The sample carries 300,000 to 400,000 clones, around 9% recorded once. This CDR3 has 15 amino acids. Trimming left V 0 bases short and J 7 bases short, with 12 bases between. The germline gives CDR1 MGHRA, CDR2 YSYEKL. This clone was picked up a small number of times. Antigen specificity is unknown. The origin of this receptor is a man younger than 45 with type 1 diabetes. The sample taken for sequencing was central memory CD4+ T cells from blood. The chain uses TRBV4-1 and TRBJ1-4; D is unclear. The CDR3 nucleotides are TGCGCCAGCAGCCAAGAGGGGTACTCCCTTGAAAAACTGTTTTTT. This translates into CASSQEGYSLEKLFF.